Following are 21 T cell receptor beta chains from one sample sequenced in a study of blood T cell repertoires in COVID-19. Sequenced by immunoSEQ multiplex PCR; TCRdb stores in-frame clones only, minus some. The sample holds tens of thousands of clones, roughly four fifths seen once. The source material was peripheral blood. These receptors were obtained from a human donor in a cohort sampled during active COVID-19.

The chain has TRBV7-3 and TRBJ2-4; TRBD2 is a possible D gene (5 bases). The CDR3 covers 14 residues. V was pared by 5 bases and J by 9 bases, with 17 bases between. Germline-derived CDR1 and CDR2 are SGHTA and FQGTGA. CDR3 nucleotides: TGTGCCAGCAGCGCATCTACGGGATATAGCATTCAGTACTTC. Its protein is CASSASTGYSIQYF.

The chain uses TRBV5-1 and TRBJ2-2; TRBD1 might be the D (5 bases). Germline V gene lookup returns CDR1 SGHRS and CDR2 YFSETQ. Trimming removed 0 bases from V and 0 bases from J, with 6 bases in between. The CDR3 runs to 15 residues. In DNA, the CDR3 is TGCGCCAGCAGCTTGGAGGGGACGAACACCGGGGAGCTGTTTTTT. Amino acids: CASSLEGTNTGELFF. Together with reference TRBV5-1 and TRBJ2-2, the CDR3 gives the full variable domain: KAGVTQTPRYLIKTRGQQVTLSCSPISGHRSVSWYQQTPGQGLQFLFEYFSETQRNKGNFPGRFSGRQFSNSRSEMNVSTLELGDSALYLCASSLEGTNTGELFFGEGSRLTVL.

The rearrangement uses TRBV7-3 and TRBJ1-6, with D maybe TRBD1 (6 bases). This CDR3 has 15 residues. The V gene's germline CDR1 is SGHTA and CDR2 FQGTGA. The V gene lost 3 bases and the J gene lost 8 bases, with 14 bases spanning the gap. The CDR3 nucleotides read TGTGCCAGCAGCTTCGATGGGGGCATATATTCACCCCTCCACTTT. It yields the protein CASSFDGGIYSPLHF.

J is TRBJ1-2 and V is TRBV2, with D possibly TRBD1 on 5 matching bases. CDR3 length: 14 amino acids. Trimming shortened V by 6 bases and J by 1 base, and 12 bases separated the two germline ends. Looked up from germline, CDR1 is SNHLY and CDR2 is FYNNEI. For the CDR3, the DNA is TGTGCCAGCAGAGCGGGACGGGGTAACTATGGCTACACCTTC. It is translated as CASRAGRGNYGYTF. Variable domain in full (rest from reference TRBV2 and TRBJ1-2): EPEVTQTPSHQVTQMGQEVILRCVPISNHLYFYWYRQILGQKVEFLVSFYNNEISEKSEIFDDQFSVERPDGSNFTLKIRSTKLEDSAMYFCASRAGRGNYGYTFGSGTRLTVV.

The rearrangement links TRBV19 to TRBJ2-1, with 10 bases identical to TRBD2. Germline V CDR1 and CDR2: LNHDA, SQIVND (reference sequence). This CDR3 spans 15 amino acids. V lost 5 bases and J lost 4; bases outside the gene matches: 5. The CDR3 region has the DNA TGTGCCAGTAGTCTAACTAGCGGGGAATACAATGAGCAGTTCTTC. The encoded protein is CASSLTSGEYNEQFF.

The chain links TRBV9 to TRBJ2-7; the D gene is possibly TRBD1 (5 bases). The CDR3 is 14 amino acids. With 0 bases removed from V and 2 bases from J, the gap between germline ends came to 9 bases. Germline V CDR1 and CDR2: SGDLS, YYNGEE. The CDR3 nucleotides are TGTGCCAGCAGCGTAGAACAGGACCCCTACGAGCAGTACTTC. Translated, it gives CASSVEQDPYEQYF.

This chain links TRBV4-2 with TRBJ2-2; 9 nucleotides align to TRBD1. CDR3 length equals 16 residues. From germline, CDR1 is LGHNA and CDR2 YNFKEQ. V shed 6 bases, J shed 2 bases, and the junction held 7 bases outside the gene matches. CDR3 in DNA: TGTGCCAGCAGACCTGGACAGGGGCCTAACACCGGGGAGCTGTTTTTT. This codes for CASRPGQGPNTGELFF.

This clone was seen just once. This rearrangement joins TRBV5-4 to TRBJ2-1, with D unresolved. Germline assignment: CDR1 SGHNT and CDR2 YYREEE (reference sequence). The CDR3 contains 11 residues. V lost 0 bases, J lost 10 bases, and 5 bases lay in between. The CDR3: CASSLASEQFF. CDR3 coding DNA: TGTGCCAGCAGCTTGGCCTCGGAGCAGTTCTTC.

For the CDR3, the DNA is TGTGCCAGCAGCAAACACCGGAGCTCCTACAATGAGCAGTTCTTC. Protein product: CASSKHRSSYNEQFF. The V call is TRBV11-2, the J call TRBJ2-1; no firm D call. The length of the CDR3 is 15 residues. Per germline, CDR1 SGHAT and CDR2 FQNNGV. The V and J ends lost 5 bases and 0 bases respectively, with 11 bases between them.

This chain connects TRBV6-2 or TRBV6-3 to TRBJ2-5; D is undetermined. Trimming stripped 5 bases from V and 2 bases from J, with 12 bases between. Germline V gives CDR1 MNHEY, CDR2 SVGEGT. The CDR3 length is 14 residues. The CDR3 sequence is CASSEHGRQETQYF. The CDR3 DNA follows: TGTGCCAGCAGTGAGCATGGTCGGCAAGAGACCCAGTACTTC.

By share of the sample, this clone is medium-sized (0.01 to 0.1%). V and J are TRBV6-5 and TRBJ2-2, with D tentatively TRBD1 (5 bases). The CDR3 has 14 residues. Germline-derived CDR1 and CDR2 are MNHEY and SVGAGI. The V end lost 6 bases, the J end lost 4 bases, and 12 bases lay between the germline ends. Here the CDR3 reads CASRRQSFTGELFF. CDR3 nucleotide sequence: TGTGCCAGCAGACGACAGAGTTTCACCGGGGAGCTGTTTTTT.

This chain connects TRBV5-8 to TRBJ2-3, with 9 bases aligning to TRBD1. The CDR3 extends over 14 amino acids. The V and J ends lost 2 bases and 6 bases, in that order; junction bases with no gene match: 4. The germline V gene encodes CDR1 SGHTS and CDR2 YDEGEE. This CDR3 reads CASSFRDREDTQYF. The CDR3 DNA sequence: TGTGCCAGCAGCTTCCGGGACAGGGAGGATACGCAGTATTTT.

This clone occurred once. The V call is TRBV7-9, the J call TRBJ2-1, with 13 bases lining up with TRBD2. V gave up 5 bases and J gave up 8 bases; unmatched junction bases: 9. Germline loops: CDR1 SEHNR, CDR2 FQNEAQ (reference sequence). The CDR3 consists of 16 residues. CDR3: CASSPLAGGQYDEQFF. The CDR3 nucleotides are TGTGCCAGCAGCCCACTAGCGGGGGGGCAATACGATGAGCAGTTCTTC. Together with reference TRBV7-9 and TRBJ2-1, the CDR3 gives the full variable domain: DTGVSQNPRHKITKRGQNVTFRCDPISEHNRLYWYRQTLGQGPEFLTYFQNEAQLEKSRLLSDRFSAERPKGSFSTLEIQRTEQGDSAMYLCASSPLAGGQYDEQFFGPGTRLTVL.

V gene TRBV3-1 (or the pseudogene TRBV3-2) combines with J gene TRBJ1-1; 8 bases are shared with TRBD1. The V gene's germline CDR1 is LGHDT and CDR2 YNNKEL (reference sequence). The CDR3 runs 17 residues. The junction had 9 bases not matched to a gene; V was cut back by 3 bases and J by 0 bases. The chain's CDR3 is CASSHPGQDNMNTEAFF. The CDR3 bases are TGTGCCAGCAGCCACCCGGGACAGGATAACATGAACACTGAAGCTTTCTTT.

V usage is TRBV11-3 and J usage is TRBJ1-6; 7 bases align to TRBD1. The germline V gene has CDR1 SGHNT and CDR2 YENEEA. The trim removed 6 bases at V and 1 base at J, leaving 3 bases unmatched. CDR3 size: 15 residues. The CDR3 region is CASRPQGSYNSPLHF. CDR3 DNA: TGTGCCAGCAGACCACAGGGGTCCTATAATTCACCCCTCCACTTT.

The chain recombines TRBV4-1 with TRBJ2-2; 7 bases fit TRBD1. CDR1 and CDR2 from the germline V gene are MGHRA and YSYEKL. The CDR3 consists of 14 residues. The V gene end was trimmed by 5 bases and the J gene end by 4 bases; junction bases not matched to a gene: 4. The CDR3 DNA is TGCGCCAGCAGCGAAAGGGGGCTCACCGGGGAGCTGTTTTTT. This translates into CASSERGLTGELFF.

This clone was recorded a few times. The genes are TRBV10-3 and TRBJ1-1, with D possibly TRBD1 on 6 matching bases. V gave up 0 bases and J gave up 0 bases, with 17 bases separating them. The CDR3 runs to 18 residues. CDR1 ENHRY and CDR2 SYGVKD come from the germline V gene. CDR3 sequence reads: CAISESIIQGLMNTEAFF. The CDR3, as DNA: TGTGCCATCAGTGAGTCCATAATACAGGGCCTCATGAACACTGAAGCTTTCTTT.

This rearrangement joins TRBV24-1 to TRBJ2-1, with TRBD1 as a possible D gene (5 bases). Germline lookup yields CDR1 KGHDR and CDR2 SFDVKD. This CDR3 contains 13 residues. Trimming took off 5 bases at V and 5 bases at J, with 9 bases between the two ends. The CDR3 DNA reads TGTGCCACCAGTGGGCCAGGGAACAATGAGCAGTTCTTC. Translation: CATSGPGNNEQFF.

V is TRBV24-1 and J is TRBJ2-1; 8 bases agree with TRBD2. The CDR3 spans 14 residues. Trimming took 3 bases from V and 6 from J; bases not matched to a gene: 3. From germline, CDR1 is KGHDR and CDR2 SFDVKD. The CDR3 loop reads CATSDQRGSNEQFF. As DNA, the CDR3 is TGTGCCACCAGTGATCAGCGGGGGAGCAATGAGCAGTTCTTC.

The chain recombines TRBV5-1 with TRBJ2-3, with TRBD2 identical over 9 bases. Germline V gives CDR1 SGHRS, CDR2 YFSETQ. There are 18 residues in the CDR3. The junction had 10 bases not matched to a gene; V was cut back by 2 bases and J by 0 bases. The CDR3: CASSFGAGGRPSTDTQYF. The CDR3 DNA is TGCGCCAGCAGCTTTGGAGCGGGGGGCCGCCCTAGCACAGATACGCAGTATTTT.

This clone turned up a few times. The chain joins TRBV5-1 to TRBJ1-6, with 9 nucleotides matching TRBD1. Germline assignment: CDR1 SGHRS and CDR2 YFSETQ. The CDR3 runs to 15 residues. The V segment lost 5 bases and the J segment 9 bases; nucleotides outside the gene matches: 9. The CDR3 DNA sequence: TGCGCCAGCAGATCGGGACAGGGAGAGGGTTCACCCCTCCACTTT. Amino acid sequence: CASRSGQGEGSPLHF.